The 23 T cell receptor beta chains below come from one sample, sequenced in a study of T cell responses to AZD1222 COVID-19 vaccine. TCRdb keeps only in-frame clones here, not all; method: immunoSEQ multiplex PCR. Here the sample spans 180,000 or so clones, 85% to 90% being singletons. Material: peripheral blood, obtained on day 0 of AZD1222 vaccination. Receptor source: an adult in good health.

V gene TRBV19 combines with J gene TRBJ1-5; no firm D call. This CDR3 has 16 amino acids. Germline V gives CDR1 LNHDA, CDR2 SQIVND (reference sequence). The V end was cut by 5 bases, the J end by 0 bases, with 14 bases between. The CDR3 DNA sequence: TGTGCCAGTAGTGGGCCAAGAGGGTATAGCAATCAGCCCCAGCATTTT. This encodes CASSGPRGYSNQPQHF.

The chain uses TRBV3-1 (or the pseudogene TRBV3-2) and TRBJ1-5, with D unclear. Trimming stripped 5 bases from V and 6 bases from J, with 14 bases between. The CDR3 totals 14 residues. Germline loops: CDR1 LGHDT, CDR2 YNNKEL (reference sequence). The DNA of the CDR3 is TGTGCCAGCAGCGGCGGTCCCGGACGTCAGCCCCAGCATTTT. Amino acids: CASSGGPGRQPQHF.

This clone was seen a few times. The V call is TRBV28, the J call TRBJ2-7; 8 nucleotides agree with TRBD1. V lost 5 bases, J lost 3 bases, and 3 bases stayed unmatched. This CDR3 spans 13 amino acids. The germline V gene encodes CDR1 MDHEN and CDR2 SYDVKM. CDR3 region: CASSRDRRYEQYF. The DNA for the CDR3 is TGTGCCAGCAGTCGGGACAGGCGCTACGAGCAGTACTTC.

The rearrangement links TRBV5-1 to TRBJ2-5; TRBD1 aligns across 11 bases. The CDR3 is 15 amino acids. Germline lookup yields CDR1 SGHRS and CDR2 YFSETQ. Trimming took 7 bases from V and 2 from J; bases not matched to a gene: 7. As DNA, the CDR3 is TGCGCCAGCGCTAGAGGGACAGGGGGACAAGAGACCCAGTACTTC. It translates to CASARGTGGQETQYF.

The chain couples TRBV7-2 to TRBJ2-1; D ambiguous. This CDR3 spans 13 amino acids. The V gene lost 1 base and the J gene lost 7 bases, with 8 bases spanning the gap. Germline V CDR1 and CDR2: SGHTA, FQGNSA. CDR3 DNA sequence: TGTGCCAGCAGCTTAGGCAACCGGAATGAGCAGTTCTTC. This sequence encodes CASSLGNRNEQFF.

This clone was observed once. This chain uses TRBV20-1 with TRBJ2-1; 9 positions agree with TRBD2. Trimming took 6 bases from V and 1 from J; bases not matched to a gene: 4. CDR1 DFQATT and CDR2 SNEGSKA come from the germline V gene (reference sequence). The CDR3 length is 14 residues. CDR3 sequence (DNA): TGCAGTGCCAGTAGCGGGAGATCCTACAATGAGCAGTTCTTC. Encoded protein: CSASSGRSYNEQFF.

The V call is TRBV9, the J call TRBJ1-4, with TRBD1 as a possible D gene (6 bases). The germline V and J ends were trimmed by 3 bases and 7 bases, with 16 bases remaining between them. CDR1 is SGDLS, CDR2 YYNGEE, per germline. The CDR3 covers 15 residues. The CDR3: CASSAMTGSTEKLFF. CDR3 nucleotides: TGTGCCAGCAGCGCTATGACAGGCTCTACTGAAAAACTGTTTTTT.

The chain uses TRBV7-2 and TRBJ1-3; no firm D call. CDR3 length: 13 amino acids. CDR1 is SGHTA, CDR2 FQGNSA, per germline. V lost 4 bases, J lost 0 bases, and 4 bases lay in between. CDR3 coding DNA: TGTGCCAGCAGCTCCTTCTCTGGAAACACCATATATTTT. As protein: CASSSFSGNTIYF.

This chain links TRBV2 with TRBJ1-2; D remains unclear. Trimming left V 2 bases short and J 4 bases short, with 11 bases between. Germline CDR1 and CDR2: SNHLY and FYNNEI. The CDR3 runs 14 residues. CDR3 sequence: CASSETARVYGYTF. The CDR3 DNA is TGTGCCAGCAGTGAAACAGCTCGAGTCTATGGCTACACCTTC.

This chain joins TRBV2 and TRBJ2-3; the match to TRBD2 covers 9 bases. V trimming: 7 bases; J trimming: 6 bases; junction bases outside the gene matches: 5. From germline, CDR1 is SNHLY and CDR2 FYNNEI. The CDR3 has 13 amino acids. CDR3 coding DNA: TGTGCCAGCAAAGCGGGAGGTGGGGATACGCAGTATTTT. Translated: CASKAGGGDTQYF.

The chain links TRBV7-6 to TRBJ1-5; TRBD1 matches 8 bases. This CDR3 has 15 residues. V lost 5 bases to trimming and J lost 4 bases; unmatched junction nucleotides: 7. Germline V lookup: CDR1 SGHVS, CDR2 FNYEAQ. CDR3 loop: CASSEGTGGNQPQHF. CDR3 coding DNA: TGTGCCAGCAGCGAAGGGACAGGTGGAAATCAGCCCCAGCATTTT.

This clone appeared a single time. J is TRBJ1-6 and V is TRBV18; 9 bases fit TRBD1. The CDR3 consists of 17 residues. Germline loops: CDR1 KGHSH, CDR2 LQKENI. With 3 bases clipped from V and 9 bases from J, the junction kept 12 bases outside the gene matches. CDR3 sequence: CASSPRDRAAGGSPLHF. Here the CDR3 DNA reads TGTGCCAGCTCACCTAGGGACAGGGCCGCCGGTGGTTCACCCCTCCACTTT.

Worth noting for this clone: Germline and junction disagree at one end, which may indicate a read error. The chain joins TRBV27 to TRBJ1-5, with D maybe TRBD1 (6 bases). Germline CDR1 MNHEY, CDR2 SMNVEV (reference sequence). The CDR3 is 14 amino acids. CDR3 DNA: TGTGCCAGCAACGAACAGGGTTGGAATCAGCTCCAGCATTTT. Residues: CASNEQGWNQLQHF.

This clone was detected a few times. The chain's CDR3 is CSARDNTEAFF. Written as DNA, the CDR3 is TGCAGTGCTAGGGATAACACTGAAGCTTTCTTT. The chain uses TRBV20-1 and TRBJ1-1; D unresolved. V was trimmed by 3 bases and J by 2 bases, leaving 4 bases between them. The CDR3 consists of 11 residues. Germline assignment: CDR1 DFQATT and CDR2 SNEGSKA (reference sequence).

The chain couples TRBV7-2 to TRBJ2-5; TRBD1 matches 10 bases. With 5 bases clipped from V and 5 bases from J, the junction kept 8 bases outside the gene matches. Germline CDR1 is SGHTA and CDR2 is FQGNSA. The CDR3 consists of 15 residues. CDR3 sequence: CASSLGTGVRETQYF. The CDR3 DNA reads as TGTGCCAGCAGCCTAGGGACAGGGGTGCGGGAGACCCAGTACTTC.

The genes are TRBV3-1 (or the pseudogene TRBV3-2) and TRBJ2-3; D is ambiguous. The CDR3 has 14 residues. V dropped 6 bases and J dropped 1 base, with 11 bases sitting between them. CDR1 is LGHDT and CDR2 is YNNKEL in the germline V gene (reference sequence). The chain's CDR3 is CASSTSGGTDTQYF. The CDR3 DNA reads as TGTGCCAGCAGTACCTCGGGCGGCACAGATACGCAGTATTTT.

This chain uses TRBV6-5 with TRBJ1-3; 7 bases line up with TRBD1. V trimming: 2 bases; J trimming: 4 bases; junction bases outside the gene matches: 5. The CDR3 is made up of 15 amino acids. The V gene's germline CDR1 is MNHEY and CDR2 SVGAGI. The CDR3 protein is CASSYARDSGNTIYF. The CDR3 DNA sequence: TGTGCCAGCAGTTACGCCCGGGACAGCGGAAACACCATATATTTT.

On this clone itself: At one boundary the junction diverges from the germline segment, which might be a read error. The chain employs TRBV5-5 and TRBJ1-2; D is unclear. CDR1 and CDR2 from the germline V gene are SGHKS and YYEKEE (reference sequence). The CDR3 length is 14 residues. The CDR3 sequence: CASSLDGVVWGYTF. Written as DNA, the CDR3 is TGTGCCAGCAGTTTGGATGGAGTGGTTTGGGGCTACACCTTC.

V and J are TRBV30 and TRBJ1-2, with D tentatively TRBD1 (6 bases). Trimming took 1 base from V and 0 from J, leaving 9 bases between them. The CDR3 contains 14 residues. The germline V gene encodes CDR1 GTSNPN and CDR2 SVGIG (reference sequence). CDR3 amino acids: CAWSAGTTNYGYTF. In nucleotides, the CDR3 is TGTGCCTGGAGTGCCGGGACAACTAACTATGGCTACACCTTC.

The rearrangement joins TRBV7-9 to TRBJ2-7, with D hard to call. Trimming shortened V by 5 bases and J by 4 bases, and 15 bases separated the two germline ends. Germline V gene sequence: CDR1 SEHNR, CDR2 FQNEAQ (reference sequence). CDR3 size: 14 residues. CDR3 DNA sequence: TGTGCCAGCAGCCTGGACGCCATAAGGTACGAGCAGTACTTC. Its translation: CASSLDAIRYEQYF.

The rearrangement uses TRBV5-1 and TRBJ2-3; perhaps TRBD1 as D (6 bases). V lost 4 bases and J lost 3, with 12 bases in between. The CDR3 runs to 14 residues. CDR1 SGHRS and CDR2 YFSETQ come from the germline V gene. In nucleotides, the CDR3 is TGCGCCAGCAGCCCCGAGGGGGAAACAGATACGCAGTATTTT. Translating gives CASSPEGETDTQYF.

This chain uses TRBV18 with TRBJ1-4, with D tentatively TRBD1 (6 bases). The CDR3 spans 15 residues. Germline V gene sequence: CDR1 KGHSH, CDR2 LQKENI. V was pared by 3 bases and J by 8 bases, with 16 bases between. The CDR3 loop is CASSPRQVDREKLFF. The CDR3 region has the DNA TGTGCCAGCTCACCGCGACAGGTGGATCGGGAAAAACTGTTTTTT.

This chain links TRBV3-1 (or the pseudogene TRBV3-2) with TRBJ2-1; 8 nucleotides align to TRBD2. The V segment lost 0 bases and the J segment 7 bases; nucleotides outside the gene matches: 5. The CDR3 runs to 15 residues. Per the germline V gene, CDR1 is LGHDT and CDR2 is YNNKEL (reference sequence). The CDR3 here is CASSQELADSNEQFF. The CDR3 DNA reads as TGTGCCAGCAGCCAAGAACTAGCGGATTCAAATGAGCAGTTCTTC.